These 24 T cell receptor beta chains were sequenced from one sample in a study of tumor and adjacent non-tumor tissue in lung cancer. The template was RNA from unsorted bulk tissue. The library came from three nested PCR rounds adapted from ARM-PCR protocols. TCRdb reanalysed the multiplex PCR reads using MiXCR and keeps one entry per CDR3 protein. The sample carries roughly 70,000 distinct CDR3 sequences, about 80% recorded once. Specimen: lung tumor tissue. The receptors derive from a man aged 60-69 years with non-small cell lung cancer.

The rearrangement uses TRBV1 and TRBJ2-2. TRBV1 is a documented pseudogene. This CDR3 spans 13 amino acids. CDR3 bases: TGCATCAGATACTATGGGACCACCGGGGAGCTGTTTTTC. It specifies CIRYYGTTGELFF.

This clonotype has a count of ten or more. V is TRBV14 and J is TRBJ2-4, with a weak D call TRBD1 (6 bases). Trimming removed 1 base at V and 9 bases at J, with 13 bases between. Germline V lookup: CDR1 SGHDN, CDR2 FVKESK. The CDR3 contains 14 residues. This CDR3 reads CASSQGTVGSIQYF. The CDR3 DNA reads TGTGCCAGCAGCCAAGGGACAGTTGGTAGCATTCAGTACTTC.

As for this clonotype: A single base separates this from a much larger clone, so it may be a read error. This chain connects TRBV11-2 to TRBJ2-3, with D perhaps matching TRBD2 (5 bases). CDR3 length: 14 amino acids. Trimming pared 5 bases from V and 4 bases from J, leaving 13 bases between. Per germline, CDR1 SGHAT and CDR2 FQNNGV. For the CDR3, the DNA is TGTGCCAGCAGCCAAAATAGCGTTTCAGATACGCAGTATTTT. It specifies CASSQNSVSDTQYF.

A remark on this clonotype: Since no conserved phenylalanine or tryptophan closes the CDR3, a read error is the likely cause. The rearrangement links TRBV11-1 to TRBJ2-3; no clear D gene. Trimming left V 6 bases short and J 4 bases short, with 11 bases between. This CDR3 region has 13 residues. Germline V gives CDR1 SGHAT, CDR2 FQDESV (reference sequence). CDR3 bases: TGTGCCAGCAGATCCCAGACTTCAGATACGCAGTATTTA. It yields the protein CASRSQTSDTQYL.

In the case of this clonotype: This sequence may be a read error, since a much larger clone differs from it by one base. This chain links TRBV6-5 with TRBJ2-2; 8 nucleotides line up with TRBD2. This CDR3 contains 18 residues. CDR1 is MNHEY, CDR2 SVGAGI, per germline. The CDR3 coding sequence is TGTGTCAGCAGTTACGGTCGCGGGGGGCCATCCACGGCCGGGGAGCTGTTTTTT. Protein: CVSSYGRGGPSTAGELFF.

A note on this clonotype: The CDR3 ends on some other residue instead of the conserved phenylalanine or tryptophan, so this is likely a read error. This rearrangement joins TRBV6-6 to TRBJ2-2; the match to TRBD2 covers 7 bases. CDR3 length: 16 residues. With V trimmed by 9 bases and J by 0 bases, 10 bases remained unmatched. Germline values: CDR1 MNHNY, CDR2 SVGAGI (reference sequence). CDR3 sequence: CASTMGLLTNTGELFV. The DNA for the CDR3 is TGTGCCAGTACCATGGGACTACTTACGAACACCGGGGAGCTGTTTGTT.

This clonotype was detected only once. A read error is likely, as this CDR3 ends without the conserved phenylalanine or tryptophan. The rearrangement uses TRBV14 and TRBJ2-3; tentative D call: TRBD2 (6 bases). The CDR3 contains 14 residues. CDR1 SGHDN and CDR2 FVKESK come from the germline V gene. CDR3 in DNA: TGTGCCAGCAAGGGCGGGATTAGCACTGATACGCAGTATATT. Its translation: CASKGGISTDTQYI.

Concerning this clonotype itself: Germline is not matched at one junction end, which may reflect a read error. This rearrangement joins TRBV6-5 to TRBJ2-1; the match to TRBD2 covers 13 bases. Germline values: CDR1 MNHEY, CDR2 SVGAGI. This CDR3 has 19 residues. The chain's CDR3 is CASGYIGSPGLAGENEQFF. Here the CDR3 DNA reads TGTGCCAGCGGTTACATTGGCAGCCCTGGACTAGCGGGAGAAAATGAGCAGTTCTTC.

As regards this clonotype: A junction end diverges from the germline sequence, so it may reflect a read error. The chain carries TRBV5-1 and TRBJ2-1; D not certain. The CDR3 loop spans 15 amino acids. Germline V gene lookup returns CDR1 SGHRS and CDR2 YFSETQ. The CDR3 DNA is TGCGCCATCAGCTTCGAGCTGCCAGACTACAATGAGCAGTTCTTC. Protein sequence: CAISFELPDYNEQFF. Variable domain in full (rest from reference TRBV5-1 and TRBJ2-1): KAGVTQTPRYLIKTRGQQVTLSCSPISGHRSVSWYQQTPGQGLQFLFEYFSETQRNKGNFPGRFSGRQFSNSRSEMNVSTLELGDSALYLCAISFELPDYNEQFFGPGTRLTVL.

Comment on this clonotype: At one boundary the junction diverges from the germline segment, which might be a read error. V usage is TRBV20-1 and J usage is TRBJ2-1, with D perhaps TRBD1 or TRBD2 (5 bases each). Germline loops: CDR1 DFQATT, CDR2 SNEGSKA (reference sequence). This CDR3 region has 15 residues. CDR3 DNA: TGCAGTACTAGAGTTAGAGCGGAAGACAGCAATGAGCAGTTCTTC. Its translation: CSTRVRAEDSNEQFF.

This clonotype has a single count. This chain joins TRBV28 and TRBJ2-3; TRBD2 matches at 9 bases. The CDR3 is made up of 15 amino acids. Unmatched junction bases numbered 19, after V lost 6 bases and J lost 15 bases. CDR1 MDHEN and CDR2 SYDVKM come from the germline V gene. In nucleotides, the CDR3 is TGTGCCAGCAGCACCCGCGGGGGGGGTTTTGATATGCAATATTTT. Its translation: CASSTRGGGFDMQYF.

Note on this clonotype: A read error may account for a junction end that differs from germline. The V and J genes are TRBV6-5 and TRBJ2-5, with D perhaps TRBD2 (6 bases). This CDR3 spans 19 amino acids. Per germline, CDR1 MNHEY and CDR2 SVGAGI. Written as DNA, the CDR3 is TGTGCCAGCAGTTACTCTTCGGTGACCGGGGAGGAGCACCAAGAGACACAGTACTTC. It encodes CASSYSSVTGEEHQETQYF.

V usage is TRBV20-1 and J usage is TRBJ1-5; 8 nucleotides align to TRBD1. The length of the CDR3 is 13 residues. CDR1 and CDR2 (germline): DFQATT, SNEGSKA (reference sequence). The CDR3 nucleotides are TGCAGCGCTGGGGGACAGGGCAATCAGCCCCAGCATTTT. Translating gives CSAGGQGNQPQHF.

About this clonotype itself: The junction and the germline gene differ at one end; a read error may be behind it. V usage is TRBV5-5 and J usage is TRBJ2-7; TRBD2 might be the D (5 bases). The germline CDR1 and CDR2 sequences are SGHKS and YYEKEE (reference sequence). CDR3 length equals 17 residues. CDR3 nucleotides: TGTGTCAGCAGCGGCCCAGGTGGTGACCTTATGATGCACGAGCAGTGCTTC. This codes for CVSSGPGGDLMMHEQCF.

This clonotype was detected only once. A junction boundary mismatches the germline segment, possibly from a read error. The J gene is TRBJ2-3, the V gene TRBV11-1, with 11 bases identical to TRBD2. This CDR3 has 16 residues. Per germline, CDR1 SGHAT and CDR2 FQDESV (reference sequence). CDR3 region: CVSSLTSGASRDTQYF. In nucleotides, the CDR3 is TGTGTCAGCAGCTTGACTAGCGGGGCCAGCAGAGATACGCAGTATTTT.

With respect to this clonotype: Here the CDR3 omits its conserved ending phenylalanine or tryptophan, so a read error is the likely source. The rearrangement uses TRBV6-5 and TRBJ1-5, with D maybe TRBD1 (5 bases). Germline CDR1 reads MNHEY; CDR2 reads SVGAGI. The CDR3 runs to 14 residues. The CDR3 sequence: CVSSYSGGNQPQHC. The CDR3 DNA is TGTGTCAGCAGTTATTCGGGGGGTAATCAGCCCCAGCATTGT.

Comment on this clonotype: A junction end diverges from the germline sequence, so it may reflect a read error. The chain uses TRBV24-1 and TRBJ2-5; 7 nucleotides match TRBD1. Germline CDR1 is KGHDR and CDR2 is SFDVKD. This CDR3 has 15 amino acids. The CDR3: CATGETGTAQETQYF. CDR3 coding DNA: TGTGCCACCGGTGAGACCGGGACAGCCCAAGAGACCCAGTACTTC.

The table lists this clonotype with a few counts. Possible read error: a much larger clone is one base away. The chain uses TRBV6-1 and TRBJ1-6; unclear D gene. The length of the CDR3 is 13 residues. The germline V gene has CDR1 MNHNS and CDR2 SASEGT. The CDR3 sequence: CTSSSAYNSPLHF. The CDR3 DNA reads TGTACCAGCAGTTCGGCGTATAATTCACCCCTCCACTTT.

This clonotype occurred many times. Written as DNA, the CDR3 is TGCAGTGCTAAAGGACTAGCGGGAGAACATGAGCAGTTCTTC. Translation gives CSAKGLAGEHEQFF. This sequence joins TRBV20-1 and TRBJ2-1; 13 bases align to TRBD2. The CDR3 length is 14 residues. Germline-derived CDR1 and CDR2 are DFQATT and SNEGSKA (reference sequence). Losses at the gene ends were 4 bases for V and 8 bases for J; bases not matched to a gene: 5.

Concerning this clonotype: A junction end diverges from the germline sequence, so it may reflect a read error. The rearrangement links TRBV6-5 to TRBJ1-5; a possible D gene is TRBD1 (5 bases). Germline loops: CDR1 MNHEY, CDR2 SVGAGI. The CDR3 is 14 residues long. CDR3 sequence: CASSLTRGNRPQHF. DNA of the CDR3: TGTGCCAGCAGCCTGACTAGGGGCAATCGGCCCCAGCATTTT.

Concerning this clonotype itself: Its ends do not fully match the called genes, so a read error is possible. The J gene is TRBJ2-7, the V gene TRBV6-5; 7 positions agree with TRBD1. This CDR3 region has 15 residues. The germline V gene encodes CDR1 MNHEY and CDR2 SVGAGI. The CDR3 loop reads CTSSYGAGQVYKQYF. CDR3 in DNA: TGTACCAGCAGTTACGGGGCAGGACAGGTCTACAAGCAGTACTTC.

This clonotype was counted at least ten times. This chain uses TRBV6-1 with TRBJ2-2; TRBD2 agrees at 12 bases. The trim removed 4 bases at V and 6 bases at J, leaving 6 bases unmatched. This CDR3 spans 16 amino acids. Germline CDR1 reads MNHNS; CDR2 reads SASEGT. In DNA, the CDR3 is TGTGCCAGCAGTGGGACTAGCGGGAACATACCCGGGGAGCTGTTTTTT. Its protein is CASSGTSGNIPGELFF.

Turning to this clonotype: Germline and junction disagree at one end, which may indicate a read error. The gene calls are TRBV29-1 and TRBJ2-7, with 7 bases lining up with TRBD1. The CDR3 loop spans 14 amino acids. Germline loops: CDR1 SQVTM, CDR2 ANQGSEA. The CDR3 here is CSVAGQQRKYELYF. CDR3 DNA sequence: TGCAGCGTTGCGGGACAGCAACGCAAGTACGAGCTGTACTTC.

The chain couples TRBV29-1 to TRBJ2-7, with 7 bases matching TRBD1. From germline, CDR1 is SQVTM and CDR2 ANQGSEA. This CDR3 region has 16 residues. The CDR3 reads CSIEEAHGTASYEQYF. The CDR3 nucleotides read TGCAGTATTGAAGAGGCCCACGGGACAGCTTCCTACGAGCAGTACTTC.